This T cell receptor beta chain came from a study of cytomegalovirus exposure and HLA in healthy donors (dated by TCRdb to the late 2010s). The study in broad terms: An earlier analysis of about 560 of the donors reported approximately 260 Gb of sequence data and 95 million to 130 million unique TCR beta sequences obtained from about 180 million T cells. In an earlier analysis of 587 of the donors, high-throughput TCR beta sequencing was used to judge whether each TCR beta V gene segment behaved as functional or pseudogenic. The study aimed to test whether signatures of past pathogen exposure could be identified by cataloging public T cell receptors. To predict cytomegalovirus infection status, the study brought together high-throughput TCR immunosequencing, statistical association of individual TCRs with disease status, and machine learning. Donor age, sex, ethnicity and CMV serostatus were collected together with the repertoire data. An early release that covered roughly 600 HLA-typed donors contained approximately 300 gigabases of sequencing data and around 85 million unique TCR sequences. Genome-wide SNP genotypes for about 60% of the 666 donors were used in a later genetic analysis, which treated that subset as a discovery cohort. Every repertoire in the discovery cohort had been generated on one and the same sequencing platform. Rather than drawing on any new phenotypic data, the later analysis identified candidate immune exposures from TCR beta sequences and the way those sequences occurred across donors. HLA typing covered class I and class II loci at four-digit resolution. A separate validation cohort of about 110 different subjects was used in addition to the roughly 700-subject first cohort. Among the roughly 430 genotyped donors, 81% belonged to the genetic ancestry cluster associated with self-reported Caucasian donors. Typing coverage varied by locus: roughly 620-640 donors for A, B, C, DRB1 and DQB1; approximately 560 for DQA1; over 600 for DPA1; approximately 490 for DPB1. Several DR-DQ haplotypes were treated as single units for association and clustering because of strong linkage in the cohort. A later analysis re-examined previously published TCR beta repertoires from roughly 650 donors and added high-resolution HLA genotyping to investigate patterns of TCR occurrence. The study profiled the T cell repertoires of hundreds of subjects by immunosequencing and related them to cytomegalovirus serostatus. On average, 235,054 unique TCR beta nucleotide sequences were sequenced per donor among 398 genotyped donors of the cohort, with 15% to 20% of those sequences being non-productive.

Library generation was performed with the immunoSEQ multiplex PCR assay. For the multiplex PCR, a mixture combining 60 forward primers for TCR Vbeta segments and 13 reverse primers for TCR Jbeta segments was used. Amplification of the CDR3 region of rearranged TCR beta genes was performed with a multiplex PCR assay on genomic DNA. The amplified TCR beta libraries were sequenced on the Illumina HiSeq System as 87-base-pair reads. In the paper's pipeline: A later analysis counted approximately 84 million unique TCR beta chains across the 550 to 800 repertoires, and 10 million to 11 million of these chains were shared by at least two donors. Raw reads were error-corrected and collapsed into unique sequences by a nearest-neighbor algorithm in which closely related sequences were merged to remove PCR and sequencing errors. CDR3 sequences were aligned to IMGT reference sequences to assign V, D and J gene segments. For a sequence to be retained, a match of at least six nucleotides was required to both a V gene segment and a J gene segment. Rearrangements were called productive when the CDR3 lacked stop codons and stayed in frame with V and J; all others were non-productive. CDR3 was defined according to IMGT convention as the region running from the second conserved V-encoded cysteine to the conserved J-encoded phenylalanine. Sequences without an unambiguous match to a single V gene segment were excluded from the earlier analysis of 450 to 650 of the donors. An earlier analysis of 550 to 650 of the donors classified V segments as functional when productive rearrangements were above 56.7% and as segregating when the standard deviation between donors was above 5%. A statistical classification framework was developed to diagnose cytomegalovirus status using the catalog of TCR beta chain sequences. In a later analysis, V and J genes were assigned by comparing TCR nucleotide sequences against IMGT/GENE-DB human TR gene sequences. Using the TCRdist pipeline, a later analysis assigned CDR3 sequences along with most-parsimonious VDJ recombination scenarios. A later analysis defined each TCR beta chain by its CDR3 amino acid sequence plus V-gene family, and excluded reads lacking a unique V-gene family. In a later analysis, fewer than 600 highly shared, low-generation-probability nucleotide sequences were removed to address suspected cross-contamination and a sequencing artifact. A later analysis calculated a clonal expansion index for each public chain from normalized within-repertoire ranks of inferred template counts. A later analysis computed generation probabilities with a VDJ recombination model fitted to out-of-frame rearrangements, and checked the results against IGoR. In a later analysis, TCR-TCR, TCR-HLA and TCR-CMV co-occurrence was scored with hypergeometric tests, and a repertoire-size bias correction was applied to TCR pairs. False discovery rates were estimated in a later analysis by permuting HLA or CMV assignments 20 times. In a later analysis, co-occurring TCRs were grouped using DBSCAN, with TCRdist sequence similarity added in when clustering inside HLA-allele-positive subsets. For co-occurrence clustering, repertoires with fewer than 30,000 or more than 120,000 public chains were excluded, along with a handful of repertoires with anomalous nucleotide sharing. TCRdb obtained this table from immuneACCESS and retained in-frame rearrangements with V and J assigned. These tables miss some clones; where compared with another copy, unresolved V genes account for less than half of the shortfall, and the remainder is unexplained. V and J calls and clone size are copied from that table; D and trimming were computed from the DNA. The sample table holds a few hundred thousand clones, of which 75% to 90% were seen once. 1% of the sample comes from the top ten.

The cohort comprised more than 550 healthy bone marrow donors. Cohort members were all nominally healthy when sampled, although unrecorded immune exposures were likely present. The donor tested CMV seronegative and was one of the 352 seronegative cohort members. Every donor gave a peripheral blood sample, and the peripheral blood mononuclear cells from that sample were used for TCR beta sequencing. Genomic DNA was extracted from the blood cell samples with the Qiagen DNeasy Blood Extraction Kit. The research as a whole found: CMV serostatus was the only immune exposure information available for the cohort. A further reported finding was that TCR beta sequences accurately predicted the HLA-A and HLA-B alleles for most subjects in the first cohort. Only TCR beta chains were sequenced in this cohort, and the absence of alpha or paired-chain data limited detectable features. According to a later analysis, most CMV-associated TCR beta chains appeared to be HLA-restricted, and the HLA associations seemed to be driven largely by CMV exposure. Compared with the roughly 600-donor mean, donors in an Asian-associated ancestry cluster had fewer N-insertions in productive TCRs, according to a later genetic analysis. The earlier analysis of nearly 600 of the donors excluded 15 to 20 rarely observed V segments, including chromosome 9 orphons, because counts were too low. In an earlier analysis of some 640 of the donors, most TCR beta V segments were observed in productive rearrangements about 87% or about 30% of the time, broadly matching IMGT annotations. V-gene and J-gene trimming of TCR beta chains was associated with a missense DCLRE1C variant in a later genetic analysis, and the association was replicated in an independent cohort. Correlated functional status among segregating V segments might be attributable to linkage disequilibrium, but an unknown experimental factor could not be ruled out. The presence/absence analyses assumed that sequencing depth was roughly uniform across donors, and that assumption may not be true. The classifier was reported to diagnose cytomegalovirus status with high specificity and sensitivity in both the original cohort and the validation cohort. In a later analysis, HLA-associated TCR beta chains showed more clonal expansion and lower generation probabilities than non-associated chains that were equally common. The authors suggested that the approach could potentially be generalized to other disease states and immunological phenotypes. Most TCR sequences were seen in very few donors, while some public TCRs were found in many individuals. A few of the identified cytomegalovirus-associated TCR beta chains were confirmed in vitro to be specific for cytomegalovirus antigens. The study gave a list of 150 to 200 TCR beta chains associated with cytomegalovirus. A later analysis found that TCR association rates varied across HLA loci, with DRB1 alleles showing the most associated TCRs and HLA-C alleles the fewest. HLA typing was unavailable for some donors at each locus, so association tests used only the typed subset. When HLA alleles, especially DR and DQ, strongly co-occurred, TCR associations were difficult to assign to individual alleles. Several of the top co-occurrence clusters appeared to be linked to parvovirus B19, influenza, CMV and Epstein-Barr virus, according to a later analysis. The sequencing pipeline was judged likely to have produced a cluster of highly shared sequence variants as a technical artifact. Specific HLA alleles were associated with around 18,000 TCR beta sequences at a false discovery rate of 0.05 in a later analysis.

As regards this clone: This receptor's antigen is unknown. No base quality values were provided; no much bigger clone lies one nucleotide off.

Sequencing input: PBMCs. This TCR was sampled from a woman younger than 35 in good health and CMV-seronegative.

CDR3 protein: CASSQTTWTVYEQYF. The DNA sequence is TGCGCCAGCAGCCAAACGACTTGGACAGTCTACGAGCAGTACTTC. This chain is built from TRBV4-3 and TRBJ2-7; a tentative D call is TRBD1 (6 bases match). The germline V gene yields LGHNA for CDR1 and YSLEER for CDR2. At the junction V is shortened by 2 bases and J by 3 bases, with 14 bases in between. The CDR3 starts with the cysteine, ends with the phenylalanine, and has 15 residues. CDR3 DNA is the only sequence kept; it has 45 bases, read in frame from the first base.